This T cell receptor (beta chain) was identified during a study of metastatic and nonmetastatic thyroid tumors. Study information: It was across blood and tumor or nodule tissue from malignant and benign thyroid patients that repertoires were compared.

Germline CDR1 is SSHAT and CDR2 is FNYEAQ (reference sequence). The CDR3 contains 13 residues. General study points: In blood and tumor, TCR beta diversity was reportedly significantly higher in malignant thyroid tumors than in benign nodules.

This clone has at least ten counts. Its antigen is unknown. A read error may produce the germline difference seen at one junction end. Thyroid surgery was preceded by no treatment in any patient. As originally analysed: Clinicopathological groups supplied CDR3 differences that were used to build a distant-metastasis classifier for papillary thyroid cancer. TCRdb re-clonotyped the PCR reads through MiXCR. The V and J calls shown here were made by TCRdb, not taken from the authors' results. The sample shows around 28,000 clones, 25% to 35% of them seen only once. The receptor comes from a female donor with papillary thyroid cancer or a benign thyroid nodule (not recorded which). Some clones in this sample may be carry-over from other donors' samples. This chain joins TRBV7-7 and TRBJ2-5; the match to TRBD2 covers 9 bases. Input material: blood. CDR3 nucleotide sequence: TGTGCTAGCAGCTTAGCGGGGGTAGAGACCCAGTACTTC. Translated: CASSLAGVETQYF.